Here is one T cell receptor (beta chain) with its context. This clone was seen more than once but under ten times. Its antigen is still unknown. Per-nucleotide qualities are absent, and no much larger clonotype sits a single base away. This entry is derived from a study of blood T cell repertoires in COVID-19 (dated by TCRdb to the early 2020s). In the study overall: The collaborator samples originated in the United States, Italy and Spain and spanned the acute and convalescent phases of COVID-19. The material from the prospective study consisted of cDNA or gDNA derived from T cells, B-cell-depleted T cells, or PBMCs. Deeply sampled blood TCRbeta repertoires from subjects exposed to, actively infected with, or recovered from COVID-19 were included in the dataset. A freely available public database, intended as a resource for researchers studying the immune response to SARS-CoV-2, is where the repertoires were released. The samples were drawn from the first 160 participants of the ongoing ImmuneRACE study and from 950 to 1,500 subjects provided by 6 global collaborators. Nearly every sample came with metadata listing a de-identified subject ID, COVID-19 status, age in years and sex. Where available, HLA class I and class II types were obtained from metadata supplied by the sample provider rather than from assay-based typing. General findings and caveats noted by the study authors: Clinical and demographic metadata were provided uncurated, with the amount varying by source and participant.

The collaborating institutions used their own protocols to collect whole blood in K2EDTA tubes. For TCRbeta analysis, collaborator samples were shipped as frozen whole blood, as isolated PBMCs, or as DNA extracted from either sample type. TCRbeta CDR3 regions were amplified from genomic DNA by means of the immunoSEQ Assay, a bias-controlled multiplex PCR. As for the authors' bioinformatics: The number of nucleated cells in each sample was estimated from the amplification of reference gene primers within the assay. To quantify the absolute abundance of each unique TCRbeta CDR3 rearrangement, sequence reads were collapsed and filtered. Productive Simpson clonality was computed per sample as the square root of Simpson's diversity index over productive rearrangements. The table was pulled from immuneACCESS by TCRdb, which kept in-frame rearrangements only. Such tables lose some clones; where checked, under half of the loss comes from unresolved V genes, and the rest has no known cause. Clone size and the V and J calls come from that table; the DNA yielded D and trimming. Present in this sample are about 160,000 clones, 82% of which were seen just once. Approximately 10% of the sample rests with the top ten.

The germline V gene (reference sequence) supplies CDR1 GTSNPN and CDR2 SVGIG. The CDR3 runs 13 amino acids, cysteine and phenylalanine included. The read is trimmed to its CDR3 DNA, 39 bases read in frame from base 1. V loses 4 bases of germline sequence and J loses 8 bases, and the interval between the two ends is 17 bases. The receptor comes from a woman older than 75 with active or convalescent COVID-19. The specimen sequenced was peripheral blood. The chain links TRBV30 with TRBJ1-1; the D gene is unclear. This receptor has the CDR3 CAWIETPQAEAFF. The DNA sequence is as follows: TGTGCCTGGATTGAAACCCCCCAGGCGGAAGCTTTCTTT.